This T cell receptor (beta chain) came from a study of cytomegalovirus exposure and HLA in healthy donors. Across the whole study: T cells numbering about 200 million yielded around 120 million unique TCR beta sequences in an earlier analysis.

PCR employed 60 Vbeta and 13 Jbeta primers. Study processing details: In a later analysis, around 10 million of around 75 million unique beta chains occurred in at least two donors. Repertoires were generated with immunoSEQ multiplex PCR, while TCRdb's copy carries only in-frame clones and drops some. D and trimming were read from the DNA, whereas the V and J calls and clone size are those reported in that table. The table has some 110,000 clones, approximately 80% seen once. Germline lookup yields CDR1 SNHLY and CDR2 FYNNEI. The length of the CDR3 is 15 residues. With V trimmed by 5 bases and J by 14 bases, 16 bases remained unmatched. Points from the study as a whole: Later work showed greater clonal expansion in HLA-associated TCR beta chains than in equally common others. Cytomegalovirus-associated status was assigned to fewer than 200 TCR beta chains.

With regard to this clone: Its antigen remains unknown.

This sequence originates from a man aged 45-60 years in good health and CMV-seropositive. The sequencing sample was made of PBMCs. V and J are TRBV2 and TRBJ2-3; 10 bases fit TRBD2. The CDR3 DNA sequence: TGTGCCAGCAGTCTAAGGACTAGCGGTGGGGTTTGGGGGTATTTT. Translated: CASSLRTSGGVWGYF.